A single sample gave rise to the 2 T cell receptor beta chains below, sequenced in a study of T cells in pancreatic ductal adenocarcinoma. The selected patients with pancreatic ductal adenocarcinoma had surgery but no neoadjuvant therapy. The data were produced by immunoSEQ multiplex PCR, yet TCRdb's version contains in-frame clones alone and is incomplete. The sample lists about 9,000 clones; roughly 90% were seen once. Sequenced material: PBMCs. The receptors come from a human donor with pancreatic ductal adenocarcinoma.

The genes are TRBV14 and TRBJ2-2; 8 nucleotides agree with TRBD1. V lost 11 bases and J lost 3; bases outside the gene matches: 5. The CDR3 is 13 residues long. Germline V gene sequence: CDR1 SGHDN, CDR2 FVKESK. The CDR3 nucleotides are TGTGCCTGGACAGGGTCGTACACCGGGGAGCTGTTTTTT. Protein sequence: CAWTGSYTGELFF.

This chain connects TRBV27 to TRBJ2-7, with D possibly TRBD2 on 6 matching bases. Trimming removed 3 bases from V and 5 bases from J, with 14 bases in between. The germline gives CDR1 MNHEY, CDR2 SMNVEV (reference sequence). The CDR3 is made up of 14 amino acids. This chain's CDR3 is CASSLRGNGHEQYF. The CDR3 DNA reads TGTGCCAGCAGTTTGCGGGGCAACGGTCACGAGCAGTACTTC.